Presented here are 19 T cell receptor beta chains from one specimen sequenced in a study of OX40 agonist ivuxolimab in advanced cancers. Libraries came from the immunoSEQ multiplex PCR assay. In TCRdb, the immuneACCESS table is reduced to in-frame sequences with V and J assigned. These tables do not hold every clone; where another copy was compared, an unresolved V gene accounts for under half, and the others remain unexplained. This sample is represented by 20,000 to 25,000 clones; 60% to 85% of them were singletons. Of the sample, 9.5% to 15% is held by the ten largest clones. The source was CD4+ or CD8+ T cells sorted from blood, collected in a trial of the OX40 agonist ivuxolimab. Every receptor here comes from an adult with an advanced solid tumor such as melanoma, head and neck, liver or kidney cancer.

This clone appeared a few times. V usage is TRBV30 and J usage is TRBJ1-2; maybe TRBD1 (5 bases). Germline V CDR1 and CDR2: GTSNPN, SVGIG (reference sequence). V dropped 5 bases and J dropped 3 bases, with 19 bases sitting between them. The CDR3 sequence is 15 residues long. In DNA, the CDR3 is TGTGCCTGGGGCACAGGTTGGGTGTCTGACTATGGCTACACCTTC. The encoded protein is CAWGTGWVSDYGYTF. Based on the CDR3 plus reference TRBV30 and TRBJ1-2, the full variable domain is SQTIHQWPATLVQPVGSPLSLECTVEGTSNPNLYWYRQAAGRGLQLLFYSVGIGQISSEVPQNLSASRPQDRQFILSSKKLLLSDSGFYLCAWGTGWVSDYGYTFGSGTRLTVV.

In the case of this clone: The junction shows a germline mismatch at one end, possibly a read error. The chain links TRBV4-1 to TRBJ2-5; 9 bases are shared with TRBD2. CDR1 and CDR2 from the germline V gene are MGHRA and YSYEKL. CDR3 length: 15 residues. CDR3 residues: CASSRVAGDQEAQYF. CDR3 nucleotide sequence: TGCGCCAGCAGCCGGGTAGCGGGGGACCAAGAGGCCCAGTACTTC.

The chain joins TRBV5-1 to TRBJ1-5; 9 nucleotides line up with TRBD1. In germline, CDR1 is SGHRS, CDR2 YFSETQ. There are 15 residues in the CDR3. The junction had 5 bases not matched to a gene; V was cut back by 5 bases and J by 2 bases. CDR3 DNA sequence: TGCGCCAGCAGACAGGGGGCCGGAGGCAATCAGCCCCAGCATTTT. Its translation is CASRQGAGGNQPQHF.

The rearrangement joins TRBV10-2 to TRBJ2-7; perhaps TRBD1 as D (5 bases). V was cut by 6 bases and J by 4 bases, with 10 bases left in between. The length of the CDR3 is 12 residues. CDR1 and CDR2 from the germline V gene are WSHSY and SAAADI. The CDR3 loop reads CASSGQGYEQYF. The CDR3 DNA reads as TGCGCCAGCAGCGGGCAGGGTTACGAGCAGTACTTC.

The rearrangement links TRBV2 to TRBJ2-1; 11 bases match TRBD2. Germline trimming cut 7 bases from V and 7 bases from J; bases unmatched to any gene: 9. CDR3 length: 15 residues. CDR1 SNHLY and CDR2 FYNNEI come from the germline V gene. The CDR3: CASTRTSGGSNEQFF. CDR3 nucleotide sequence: TGTGCCAGCACCAGAACTAGCGGGGGTTCTAATGAGCAGTTCTTC.

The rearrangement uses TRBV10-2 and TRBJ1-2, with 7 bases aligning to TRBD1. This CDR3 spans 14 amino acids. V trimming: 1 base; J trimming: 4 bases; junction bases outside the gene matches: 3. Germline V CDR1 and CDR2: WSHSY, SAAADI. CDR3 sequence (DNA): TGCGCCAGCAGTGAGTTCAGGGACAGCTATGGCTACACCTTC. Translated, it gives CASSEFRDSYGYTF.

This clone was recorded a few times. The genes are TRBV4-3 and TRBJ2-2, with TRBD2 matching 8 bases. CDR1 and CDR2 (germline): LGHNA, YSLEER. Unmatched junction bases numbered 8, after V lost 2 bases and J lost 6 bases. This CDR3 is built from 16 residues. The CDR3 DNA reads TGCGCCAGCAGCCAAAGCCCGCGGGGGGCGGCCGGGGAGCTGTTTTTT. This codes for CASSQSPRGAAGELFF.

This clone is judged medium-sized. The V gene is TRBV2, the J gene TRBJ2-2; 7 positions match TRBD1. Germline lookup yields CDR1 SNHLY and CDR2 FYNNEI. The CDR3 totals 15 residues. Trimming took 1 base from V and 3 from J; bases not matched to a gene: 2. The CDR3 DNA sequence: TGTGCCAGCAGTGAAGACAGGGGATACACCGGGGAGCTGTTTTTT. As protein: CASSEDRGYTGELFF.

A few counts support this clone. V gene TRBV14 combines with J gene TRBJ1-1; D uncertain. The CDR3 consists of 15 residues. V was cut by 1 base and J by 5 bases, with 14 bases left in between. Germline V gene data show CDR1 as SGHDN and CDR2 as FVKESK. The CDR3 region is CASSQAASGRTEAFF. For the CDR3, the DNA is TGTGCCAGCAGCCAAGCCGCATCGGGTCGGACTGAAGCTTTCTTT.

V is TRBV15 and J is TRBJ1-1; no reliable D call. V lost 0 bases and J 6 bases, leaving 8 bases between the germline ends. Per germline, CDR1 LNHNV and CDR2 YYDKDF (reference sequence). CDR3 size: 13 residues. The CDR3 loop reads CATSRDGPPEAFF. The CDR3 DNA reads TGTGCCACCAGCAGAGATGGCCCCCCTGAAGCTTTCTTT.

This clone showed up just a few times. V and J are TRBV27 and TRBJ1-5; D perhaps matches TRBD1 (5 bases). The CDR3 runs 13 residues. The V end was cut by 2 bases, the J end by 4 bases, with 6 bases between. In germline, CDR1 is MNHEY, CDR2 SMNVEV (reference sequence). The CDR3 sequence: CASSLQGNQPQHF. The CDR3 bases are TGTGCCAGCAGTTTACAGGGTAATCAGCCCCAGCATTTT.

This chain's CDR3 is CASSARGGIQETQYF. DNA for the CDR3: TGTGCCAGCAGTGCGAGGGGGGGGATTCAAGAGACCCAGTACTTC. This chain joins TRBV6-4 and TRBJ2-5; TRBD2 might be the D (7 bases). Between the trimmed V and J ends, which lost 4 bases and 2 bases, there was a span of 14 bases. Germline loops: CDR1 MRHNA, CDR2 SNTAGT. This CDR3 contains 15 residues.

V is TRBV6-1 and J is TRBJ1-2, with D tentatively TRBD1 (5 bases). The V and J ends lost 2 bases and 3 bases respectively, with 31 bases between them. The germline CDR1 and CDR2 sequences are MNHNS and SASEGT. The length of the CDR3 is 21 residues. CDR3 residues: CASSEYGVGQILSLGYYGYTF. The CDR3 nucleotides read TGTGCCAGCAGTGAATATGGAGTGGGGCAGATTTTATCCCTGGGGTACTATGGCTACACCTTC.

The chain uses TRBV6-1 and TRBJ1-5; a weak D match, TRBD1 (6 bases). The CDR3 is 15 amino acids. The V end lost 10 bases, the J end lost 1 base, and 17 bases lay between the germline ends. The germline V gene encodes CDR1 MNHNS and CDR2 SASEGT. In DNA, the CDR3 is TGTGCCACCTTCTTTGGAGGGGGGAGCAATCAGCCCCAGCATTTT. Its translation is CATFFGGGSNQPQHF.

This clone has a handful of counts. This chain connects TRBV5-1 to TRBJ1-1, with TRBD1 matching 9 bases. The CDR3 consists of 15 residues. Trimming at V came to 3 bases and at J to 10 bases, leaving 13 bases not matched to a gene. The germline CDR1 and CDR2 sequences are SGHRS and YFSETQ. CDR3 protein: CASSSQTGGQLRAFF. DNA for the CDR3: TGCGCCAGCAGCTCTCAAACAGGGGGCCAACTTCGAGCTTTCTTT.

CDR3 region: CASSVKVWGRETQYF. CDR3 in DNA: TGTGCCAGCAGTGTGAAGGTTTGGGGGCGGGAGACCCAGTACTTC. The chain links TRBV6-1 to TRBJ2-5; maybe TRBD1 (6 bases). V was clipped by 4 bases and J by 5 bases, with 17 bases between them. Germline CDR1 MNHNS, CDR2 SASEGT. There are 15 residues in the CDR3.

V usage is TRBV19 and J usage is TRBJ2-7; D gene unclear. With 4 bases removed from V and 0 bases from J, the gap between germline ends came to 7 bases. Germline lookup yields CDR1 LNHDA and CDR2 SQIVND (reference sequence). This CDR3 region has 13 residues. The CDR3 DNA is TGTGCCAGTAGTAGAGGAGACTCCTACGAGCAGTACTTC. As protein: CASSRGDSYEQYF.

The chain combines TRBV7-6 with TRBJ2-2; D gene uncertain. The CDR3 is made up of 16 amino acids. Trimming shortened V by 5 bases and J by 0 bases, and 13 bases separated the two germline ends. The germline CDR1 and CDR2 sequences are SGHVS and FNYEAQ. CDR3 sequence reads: CASSPTQKTNTGELFF. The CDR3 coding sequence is TGTGCCAGCAGCCCCACCCAAAAGACGAACACCGGGGAGCTGTTTTTT.

The CDR3: CALPGSGANVLTF. The DNA of the CDR3 is TGTGCTCTTCCGGGCTCTGGGGCCAACGTCCTGACTTTC. The chain uses TRBV19 and TRBJ2-6; D is unclear. CDR3 length equals 13 residues. CDR1 and CDR2 from the germline V gene are LNHDA and SQIVND (reference sequence).